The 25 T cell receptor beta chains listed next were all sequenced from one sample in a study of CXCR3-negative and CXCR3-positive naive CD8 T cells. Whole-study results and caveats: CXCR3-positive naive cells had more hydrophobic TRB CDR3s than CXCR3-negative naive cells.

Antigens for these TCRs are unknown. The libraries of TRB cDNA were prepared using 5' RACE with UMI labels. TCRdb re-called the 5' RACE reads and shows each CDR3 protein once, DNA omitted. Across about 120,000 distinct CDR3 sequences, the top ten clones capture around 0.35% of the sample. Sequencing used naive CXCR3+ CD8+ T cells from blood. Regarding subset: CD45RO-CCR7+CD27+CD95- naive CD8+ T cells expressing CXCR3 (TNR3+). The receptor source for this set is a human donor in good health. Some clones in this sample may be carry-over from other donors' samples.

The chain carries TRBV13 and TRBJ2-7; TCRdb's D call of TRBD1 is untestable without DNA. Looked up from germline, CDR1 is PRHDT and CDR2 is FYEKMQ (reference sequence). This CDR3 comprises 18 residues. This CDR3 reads CASSPTTGTLSGGYEQYF.

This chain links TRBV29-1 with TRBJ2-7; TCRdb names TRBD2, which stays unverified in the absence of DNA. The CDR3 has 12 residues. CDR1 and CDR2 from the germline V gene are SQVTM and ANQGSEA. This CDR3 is CSVFQGGIEQYF.

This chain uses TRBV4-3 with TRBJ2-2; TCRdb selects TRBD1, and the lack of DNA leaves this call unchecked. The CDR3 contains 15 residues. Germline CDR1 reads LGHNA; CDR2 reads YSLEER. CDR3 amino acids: CASSPGQGNTGELFF.

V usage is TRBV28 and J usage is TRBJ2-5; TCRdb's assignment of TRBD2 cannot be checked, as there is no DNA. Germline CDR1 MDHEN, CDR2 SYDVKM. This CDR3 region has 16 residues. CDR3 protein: CASSGSTSGSQETQYF.

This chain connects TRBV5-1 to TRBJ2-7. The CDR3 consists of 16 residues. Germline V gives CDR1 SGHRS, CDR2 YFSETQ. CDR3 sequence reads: CASSLGPTDLGYEQYF. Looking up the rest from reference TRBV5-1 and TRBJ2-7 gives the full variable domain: KAGVTQTPRYLIKTRGQQVTLSCSPISGHRSVSWYQQTPGQGLQFLFEYFSETQRNKGNFPGRFSGRQFSNSRSEMNVSTLELGDSALYLCASSLGPTDLGYEQYFGPGTRLTVT.

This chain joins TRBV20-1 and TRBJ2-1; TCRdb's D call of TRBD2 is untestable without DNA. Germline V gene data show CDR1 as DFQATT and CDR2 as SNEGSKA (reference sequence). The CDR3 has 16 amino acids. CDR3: CSARGVRLADPNEQFF.

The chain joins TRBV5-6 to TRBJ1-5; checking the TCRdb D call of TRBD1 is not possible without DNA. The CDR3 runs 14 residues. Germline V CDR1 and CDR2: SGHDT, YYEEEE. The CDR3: CASIRQGSNQPQHF.

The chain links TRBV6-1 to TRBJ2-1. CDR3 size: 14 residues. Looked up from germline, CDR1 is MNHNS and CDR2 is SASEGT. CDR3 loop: CASSEDGYYNEQFF.

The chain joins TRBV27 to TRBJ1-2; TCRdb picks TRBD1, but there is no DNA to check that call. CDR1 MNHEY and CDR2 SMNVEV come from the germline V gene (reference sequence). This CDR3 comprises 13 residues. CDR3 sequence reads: CASRQGIHYGYTF.

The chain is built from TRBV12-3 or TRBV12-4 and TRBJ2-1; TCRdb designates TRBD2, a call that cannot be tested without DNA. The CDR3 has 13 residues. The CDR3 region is CASSTGPRNEQFF.

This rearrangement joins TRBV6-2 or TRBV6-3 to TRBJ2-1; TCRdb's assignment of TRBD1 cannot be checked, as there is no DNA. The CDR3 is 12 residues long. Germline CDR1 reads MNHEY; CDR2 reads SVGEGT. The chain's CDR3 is CASSFGGTEQFF.

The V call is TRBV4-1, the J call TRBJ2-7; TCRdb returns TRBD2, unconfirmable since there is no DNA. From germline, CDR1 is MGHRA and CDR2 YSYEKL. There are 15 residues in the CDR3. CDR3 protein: CASSQGEDSTYEQYF.

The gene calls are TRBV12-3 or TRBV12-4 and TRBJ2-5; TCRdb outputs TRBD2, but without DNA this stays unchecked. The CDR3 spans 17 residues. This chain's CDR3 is CASSRSRGGRGQETQYF.

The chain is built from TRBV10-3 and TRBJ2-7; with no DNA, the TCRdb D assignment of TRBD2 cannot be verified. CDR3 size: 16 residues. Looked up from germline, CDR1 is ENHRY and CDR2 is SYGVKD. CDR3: CAISHGTSGGAYEQYF.

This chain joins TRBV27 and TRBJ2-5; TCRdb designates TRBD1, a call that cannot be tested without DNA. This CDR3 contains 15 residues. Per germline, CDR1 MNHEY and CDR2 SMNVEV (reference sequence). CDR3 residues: CASSFFASRAETQYF.

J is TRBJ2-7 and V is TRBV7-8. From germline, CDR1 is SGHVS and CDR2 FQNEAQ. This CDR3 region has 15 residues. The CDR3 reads CASSLALRGSYEQYF.

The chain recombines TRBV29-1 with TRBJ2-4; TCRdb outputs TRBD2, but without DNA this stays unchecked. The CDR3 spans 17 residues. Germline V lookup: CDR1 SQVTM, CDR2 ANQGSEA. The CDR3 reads CSVDPMVAGVCKNIQYF. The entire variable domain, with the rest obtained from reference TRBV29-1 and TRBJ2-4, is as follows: SAVISQKPSRDICQRGTSLTIQCQVDSQVTMMFWYRQQPGQSLTLIATANQGSEATYESGFVIDKFPISRPNLTFSTLTVSNMSPEDSSIYLCSVDPMVAGVCKNIQYFGAGTRLSVL.

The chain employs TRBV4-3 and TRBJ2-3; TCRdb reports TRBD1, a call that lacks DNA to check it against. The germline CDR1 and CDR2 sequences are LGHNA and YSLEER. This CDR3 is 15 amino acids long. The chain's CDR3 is CASSQEVRAQAKQYF.

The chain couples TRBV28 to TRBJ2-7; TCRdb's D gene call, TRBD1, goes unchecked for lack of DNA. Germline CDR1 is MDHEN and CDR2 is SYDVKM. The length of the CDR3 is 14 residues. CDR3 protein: CASSPWDDGYEQYF. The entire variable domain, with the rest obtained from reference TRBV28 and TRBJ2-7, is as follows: DVKVTQSSRYLVKRTGEKVFLECVQDMDHENMFWYRQDPGLGLRLIYFSYDVKMKEKGDIPEGYSVSREKKERFSLILESASTNQTSMYLCASSPWDDGYEQYFGPGTRLTVT.

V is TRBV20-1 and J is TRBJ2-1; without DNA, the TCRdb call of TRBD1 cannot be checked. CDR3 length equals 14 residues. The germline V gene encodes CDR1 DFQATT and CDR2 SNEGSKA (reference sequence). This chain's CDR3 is CSAQRPGRTHEQFF.

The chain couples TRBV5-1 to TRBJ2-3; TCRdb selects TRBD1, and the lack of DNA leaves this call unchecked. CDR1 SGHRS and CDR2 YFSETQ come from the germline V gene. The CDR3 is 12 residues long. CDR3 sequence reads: CASTPGTDTQYF.

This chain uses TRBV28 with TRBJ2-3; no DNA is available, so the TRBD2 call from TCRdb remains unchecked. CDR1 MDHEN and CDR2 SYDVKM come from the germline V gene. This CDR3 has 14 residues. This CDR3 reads CASRVAGEGDTQYF.

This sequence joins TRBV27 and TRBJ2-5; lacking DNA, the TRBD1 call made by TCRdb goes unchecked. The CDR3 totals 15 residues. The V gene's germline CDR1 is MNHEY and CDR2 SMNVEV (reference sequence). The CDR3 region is CASSSQGDLQETQYF.

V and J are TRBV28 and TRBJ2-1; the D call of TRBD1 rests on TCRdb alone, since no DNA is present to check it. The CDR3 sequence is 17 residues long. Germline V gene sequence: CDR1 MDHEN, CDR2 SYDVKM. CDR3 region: CASRHSRGTVFGNEQFF.

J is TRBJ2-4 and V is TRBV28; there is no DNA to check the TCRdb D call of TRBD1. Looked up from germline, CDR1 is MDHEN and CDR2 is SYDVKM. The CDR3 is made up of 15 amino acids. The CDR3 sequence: CASPRQGIHQNIQYF.